These 30 T cell receptor beta chains were sequenced from one sample in a study of control samples from healthy donors and cancer patients. Some clones are missing from TCRdb's copy, which holds only in-frame ones; the method was immunoSEQ multiplex PCR. The sample shows about 160,000 clones, about 94% of them seen only once. The sequencing sample was made of PBMCs. These receptors came from a man in his 60s with colorectal cancer.

The rearrangement joins TRBV3-1 (or the pseudogene TRBV3-2) to TRBJ1-1; D ambiguous. CDR1 is LGHDT and CDR2 is YNNKEL in the germline V gene (reference sequence). The CDR3 is made up of 16 amino acids. Between the trimmed V and J ends, which lost 2 bases and 1 base, there was a span of 14 bases. CDR3 nucleotides: TGTGCCAGCAGCCAAACGGGGTGGGGAGCGAACACTGAAGCTTTCTTT. Protein sequence: CASSQTGWGANTEAFF.

The chain joins TRBV5-1 to TRBJ1-1; no clear D. This CDR3 contains 13 residues. Trimming removed 2 bases from V and 5 bases from J, with 10 bases in between. CDR1 is SGHRS and CDR2 is YFSETQ in the germline V gene. This CDR3 is CASSLRAGTEAFF. In nucleotides, the CDR3 is TGCGCCAGCAGCTTAAGGGCGGGGACTGAAGCTTTCTTT.

Turning to this clone: This CDR3 is also generated by other DNA sequences in the sample. The rearrangement joins TRBV5-1 to TRBJ1-1; 11 bases agree with TRBD1. J was trimmed by 4 bases and V by 2 bases; bases with no gene match: 4. The CDR3 is 15 amino acids. Germline V gives CDR1 SGHRS, CDR2 YFSETQ. The CDR3 loop reads CASSLSGTGGTEAFF. Written as DNA, the CDR3 is TGCGCCAGCAGCTTAAGTGGGACAGGGGGCACTGAAGCTTTCTTT.

The sample holds one count of this clone. CDR3 in amino acids: CASSSDPGQGSYEQYF. The CDR3 DNA reads TGTGCCAGCAGCTCAGATCCGGGACAGGGGTCCTACGAGCAGTACTTC. V gene TRBV11-2 combines with J gene TRBJ2-7; 10 nucleotides match TRBD1. V was pared by 4 bases and J by 1 base, with 7 bases of the junction left unmatched. The CDR3 is 16 amino acids. CDR1 and CDR2 (germline): SGHAT, FQNNGV.

The chain joins TRBV6-5 to TRBJ1-2, with D maybe TRBD1 (6 bases). V gave up 6 bases and J gave up 4 bases, with 12 bases separating them. Germline V gene lookup returns CDR1 MNHEY and CDR2 SVGAGI. CDR3 size: 13 residues. CDR3 nucleotide sequence: TGTGCCAGCAGCACCGGGACACGCTATGGCTACACCTTC. Its protein product is CASSTGTRYGYTF.

The chain couples TRBV4-1 to TRBJ2-7; no clear D gene. V lost 0 bases and J lost 0, with 6 bases in between. The CDR3 spans 14 residues. Germline V gene data show CDR1 as MGHRA and CDR2 as YSYEKL. CDR3 coding DNA: TGCGCCAGCAGCCAAGATAGCCGCTCCTACGAGCAGTACTTC. This encodes CASSQDSRSYEQYF.

V is TRBV28 and J is TRBJ2-2; TRBD1 matches at 10 bases. This CDR3 has 15 residues. Trimming took 5 bases from V and 4 from J; bases not matched to a gene: 4. Germline CDR1 and CDR2: MDHEN and SYDVKM. This chain's CDR3 is CASSGQGVRTGELFF. The CDR3 DNA follows: TGTGCCAGCAGTGGACAGGGGGTACGCACCGGGGAGCTGTTTTTT.

V is TRBV28 and J is TRBJ1-1; 7 bases align to TRBD1. Trimming at V came to 2 bases and at J to 5 bases, leaving 2 bases not matched to a gene. This CDR3 has 13 amino acids. Germline V lookup: CDR1 MDHEN, CDR2 SYDVKM. As DNA, the CDR3 is TGTGCCAGCAGTTTACCAGGGGGGACTGAAGCTTTCTTT. Residues: CASSLPGGTEAFF.

This rearrangement joins TRBV28 to TRBJ1-3; D not certain. V shed 5 bases and J shed 0 bases, with 14 bases lying between them. The length of the CDR3 is 16 residues. Germline-derived CDR1 and CDR2 are MDHEN and SYDVKM. The CDR3 DNA reads TGTGCCAGCAGTCAACCAGCCCCGACCTCTGGAAACACCATATATTTT. Its protein is CASSQPAPTSGNTIYF. The full variable domain, rest sourced from reference TRBV28 and TRBJ1-3, is DVKVTQSSRYLVKRTGEKVFLECVQDMDHENMFWYRQDPGLGLRLIYFSYDVKMKEKGDIPEGYSVSREKKERFSLILESASTNQTSMYLCASSQPAPTSGNTIYFGEGSWLTVV.

The genes are TRBV19 and TRBJ1-5; 9 bases are a match to TRBD1. Trimming at V came to 8 bases and at J to 1 base, leaving 15 bases not matched to a gene. Germline V CDR1 and CDR2: LNHDA, SQIVND (reference sequence). The CDR3 runs to 18 residues. The CDR3 region is CASYPGQGYSGSNQPQHF. For the CDR3, the DNA is TGTGCCAGTTATCCGGGACAGGGTTATAGTGGGAGCAATCAGCCCCAGCATTTT.

This rearrangement joins TRBV30 to TRBJ1-1; D not resolved. The germline V gene has CDR1 GTSNPN and CDR2 SVGIG (reference sequence). This CDR3 comprises 13 residues. V dropped 0 bases and J dropped 3 bases, with 8 bases sitting between them. The CDR3 sequence is CAWSVVGYTEAFF. The DNA of the CDR3 is TGTGCCTGGAGTGTCGTGGGGTACACTGAAGCTTTCTTT.

The chain has TRBV18 and TRBJ1-4, with 8 bases identical to TRBD1. Trimming cost V 6 bases and J 6 bases; bases outside gene matches: 3. The CDR3 has 13 residues. CDR1 and CDR2 from the germline V gene are KGHSH and LQKENI. The CDR3 loop reads CASSPGQDEKLFF. In DNA form, the CDR3 reads TGTGCCAGCTCCCCGGGACAGGATGAAAAACTGTTTTTT.

The rearrangement uses TRBV24-1 and TRBJ1-2, with 8 bases identical to TRBD1. This CDR3 region has 15 residues. Per the germline V gene, CDR1 is KGHDR and CDR2 is SFDVKD. V lost 4 bases and J lost 5; bases outside the gene matches: 8. The CDR3 reads CATSDPRTGRYGYTF. CDR3 coding DNA: TGTGCCACCAGTGACCCCCGGACAGGGAGGTATGGCTACACCTTC.

This chain joins TRBV20-1 and TRBJ2-7, with D unresolved. V was pared by 2 bases and J by 4 bases, with 6 bases between. The CDR3 covers 11 residues. The germline CDR1 and CDR2 sequences are DFQATT and SNEGSKA (reference sequence). The chain's CDR3 is CSARKFYEQYF. The DNA of the CDR3 is TGCAGTGCTAGAAAATTTTACGAGCAGTACTTC.

V gene TRBV18 combines with J gene TRBJ2-7; possible D gene TRBD1, 6 bases. The CDR3 length is 13 residues. Germline V gene lookup returns CDR1 KGHSH and CDR2 LQKENI. V shed 1 base and J shed 5 bases, with 9 bases lying between them. The CDR3 region is CASSPLNRDEQYF. The CDR3 DNA is TGTGCCAGCTCACCACTTAACAGGGACGAGCAGTACTTC.

This sequence joins TRBV6-5 and TRBJ1-1; D unresolved. Between the trimmed V and J ends, which lost 5 bases and 6 bases, there was a span of 16 bases. CDR3 length equals 14 residues. Looked up from germline, CDR1 is MNHEY and CDR2 is SVGAGI. This CDR3 reads CASSRDYRGPEAFF. CDR3 sequence (DNA): TGTGCCAGCAGTCGAGATTACAGAGGTCCTGAAGCTTTCTTT.

This chain joins TRBV6-4 and TRBJ2-2; D might be TRBD2 (5 bases). Trimming cost V 4 bases and J 1 base, with 7 bases left between them. Looked up from germline, CDR1 is MRHNA and CDR2 is SNTAGT. The CDR3 has 14 residues. This CDR3 is CASSGTVNTGELFF. The CDR3 DNA reads TGTGCCAGCAGTGGGACTGTGAACACCGGGGAGCTGTTTTTT.

V is TRBV4-2 and J is TRBJ2-7, with 8 bases aligning to TRBD1. The CDR3 is 16 amino acids. CDR1 and CDR2 from the germline V gene are LGHNA and YNFKEQ. Trimming at V came to 0 bases and at J to 2 bases, leaving 6 bases not matched to a gene. CDR3 in amino acids: CASSQDWGTGAYEQYF. The CDR3 bases are TGTGCCAGCAGCCAAGATTGGGGGACAGGCGCCTACGAGCAGTACTTC.

This sequence joins TRBV19 and TRBJ2-1; D perhaps matches TRBD1 (5 bases). V gave up 5 bases and J gave up 6 bases, with 14 bases separating them. Germline V gene sequence: CDR1 LNHDA, CDR2 SQIVND (reference sequence). The CDR3 sequence is 14 residues long. This chain's CDR3 is CASSPVGASNEQFF. CDR3 DNA: TGTGCCAGTAGTCCCGTAGGGGCTTCCAATGAGCAGTTCTTC.

The chain carries TRBV2 and TRBJ2-3, with D possibly being TRBD2 (5 bases). Germline CDR1 SNHLY, CDR2 FYNNEI. CDR3 size: 13 residues. The V end lost 7 bases, the J end lost 3 bases, and 11 bases lay between the germline ends. The CDR3 region is CASKEGVTDTQYF. CDR3 DNA: TGTGCCAGCAAAGAGGGCGTGACAGATACGCAGTATTTT.

The chain couples TRBV3-1 (or the pseudogene TRBV3-2) to TRBJ1-1; 9 nucleotides agree with TRBD1. Germline values: CDR1 LGHDT, CDR2 YNNKEL (reference sequence). V was pared by 6 bases and J by 10 bases, with 12 bases of the junction left unmatched. This CDR3 contains 14 residues. This CDR3 is CASSRPGTGSRAFF. In nucleotides, the CDR3 is TGTGCCAGCAGTCGTCCCGGGACAGGGAGCCGAGCTTTCTTT.

The V gene is TRBV19, the J gene TRBJ1-4; TRBD1 might be the D (5 bases). Trimming took 6 bases from V and 3 from J, leaving 11 bases between them. This CDR3 comprises 14 residues. The V gene's germline CDR1 is LNHDA and CDR2 SQIVND (reference sequence). CDR3 nucleotides: TGTGCCAGTAGGTCGGGGGATGCTAATGAAAAACTGTTTTTT. Its protein is CASRSGDANEKLFF.

This clone was seen only once. The chain employs TRBV25-1 and TRBJ1-2; D unresolved. Germline V gene lookup returns CDR1 MGHDK and CDR2 SYGVNS. The V and J ends lost 4 bases and 3 bases respectively, with 6 bases between them. The CDR3 runs to 12 residues. The CDR3 region has the DNA TGTGCCAGCAGTGCCGGATACTATGGCTACACCTTC. It encodes CASSAGYYGYTF.

The chain has TRBV4-3 and TRBJ2-4, with TRBD1 identical over 7 bases. The CDR3 length is 18 residues. Per the germline V gene, CDR1 is LGHNA and CDR2 is YSLEER. V lost 2 bases, J lost 1 base, and 11 bases stayed unmatched. The CDR3 reads CASSQQRTGLEAKNIQYF. Here the CDR3 DNA reads TGCGCCAGCAGCCAACAAAGGACAGGCCTGGAGGCCAAAAACATTCAGTACTTC.

The chain is built from TRBV3-1 (or the pseudogene TRBV3-2) and TRBJ2-7; D is perhaps TRBD1 (5 bases). CDR1 and CDR2 from the germline V gene are LGHDT and YNNKEL (reference sequence). V was trimmed by 0 bases and J by 0 bases, leaving 6 bases between them. This CDR3 region has 14 residues. Here the CDR3 reads CASSQDRDSYEQYF. CDR3 bases: TGTGCCAGCAGCCAAGACAGGGACTCCTACGAGCAGTACTTC.

The genes are TRBV10-3 and TRBJ2-5, with a tentative D call TRBD1 (6 bases). The CDR3 has 14 amino acids. Germline loops: CDR1 ENHRY, CDR2 SYGVKD. V lost 3 bases and J lost 5, with 13 bases in between. CDR3 loop: CAISEQGQGETQYF. The CDR3 DNA is TGTGCCATCAGTGAACAAGGGCAGGGGGAGACCCAGTACTTC.

V gene TRBV18 combines with J gene TRBJ1-2, with D possibly being TRBD1 (6 bases). Trimming removed 5 bases from V and 3 bases from J, with 16 bases in between. The CDR3 spans 15 residues. CDR1 and CDR2 (germline): KGHSH, LQKENI. The CDR3 region has the DNA TGTGCCAGCTCAACCGGGGCTGGGGGCGACTATGGCTACACCTTC. It translates to CASSTGAGGDYGYTF.

This rearrangement joins TRBV7-9 to TRBJ2-7, with D tentatively TRBD2 (6 bases). Trimming pared 5 bases from V and 5 bases from J, leaving 19 bases between. CDR1 and CDR2 from the germline V gene are SEHNR and FQNEAQ (reference sequence). The CDR3 sequence is 15 residues long. This CDR3 is CASSLRGDPLDEQYF. CDR3 DNA sequence: TGTGCCAGCAGCCTGCGCGGGGACCCCTTGGACGAGCAGTACTTC. Variable domain in full (rest from reference TRBV7-9 and TRBJ2-7): DTGVSQNPRHKITKRGQNVTFRCDPISEHNRLYWYRQTLGQGPEFLTYFQNEAQLEKSRLLSDRFSAERPKGSFSTLEIQRTEQGDSAMYLCASSLRGDPLDEQYFGPGTRLTVT.

V usage is TRBV28 and J usage is TRBJ2-7; no clear D. Trimming left V 5 bases short and J 3 bases short, with 2 bases between. The CDR3 has 10 residues. The germline V gene encodes CDR1 MDHEN and CDR2 SYDVKM. CDR3 region: CASSRYEQYF. In DNA form, the CDR3 reads TGTGCCAGCAGTCGCTACGAGCAGTACTTC.

The chain combines TRBV5-1 with TRBJ2-5; 7 bases line up with TRBD1. CDR1 is SGHRS, CDR2 YFSETQ, per germline. There are 14 residues in the CDR3. Unmatched junction bases numbered 5, after V lost 0 bases and J lost 6 bases. The CDR3 DNA sequence: TGCGCCAGCAGCTTGGGTCAGGGGGAACAGACCCAGTACTTC. Residues: CASSLGQGEQTQYF.